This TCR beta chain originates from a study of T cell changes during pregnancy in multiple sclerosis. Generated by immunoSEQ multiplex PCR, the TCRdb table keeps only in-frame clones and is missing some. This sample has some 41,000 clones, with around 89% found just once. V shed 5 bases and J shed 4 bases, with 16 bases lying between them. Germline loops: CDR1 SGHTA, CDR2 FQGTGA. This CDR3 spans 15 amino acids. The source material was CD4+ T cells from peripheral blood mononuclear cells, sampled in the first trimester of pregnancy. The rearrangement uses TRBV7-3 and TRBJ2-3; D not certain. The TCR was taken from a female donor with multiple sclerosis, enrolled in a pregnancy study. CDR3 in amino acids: CASSPTGFLPDTQYF. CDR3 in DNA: TGTGCCAGCAGCCCCACGGGTTTTTTGCCAGATACGCAGTATTTT.